This passage covers 12 T cell receptor beta chains from one sample sequenced in a study of blood T cell repertoires in COVID-19. Measured with immunoSEQ multiplex PCR; TCRdb has only the in-frame clones, and not every one. The sample holds roughly 240,000 clones; approximately 86% are singletons and the top ten take approximately 3%. Sequencing input: peripheral blood. The receptors were gathered from a young woman who had recovered from COVID-19.

The chain couples TRBV5-1 to TRBJ1-4; D might be TRBD1 (6 bases). Trimming cost V 0 bases and J 3 bases, with 15 bases left between them. CDR1 is SGHRS and CDR2 is YFSETQ in the germline V gene. The CDR3 sequence is 17 residues long. The DNA of the CDR3 is TGCGCCAGCAGCTTGGGTTTATTACAGGGAGCTAATGAAAAACTGTTTTTT. It encodes CASSLGLLQGANEKLFF.

This clone has a handful of counts. The chain uses TRBV3-1 (or the pseudogene TRBV3-2) and TRBJ2-3; 11 bases are a match to TRBD2. Losses at the gene ends were 5 bases for V and 7 bases for J; bases not matched to a gene: 2. Per germline, CDR1 LGHDT and CDR2 YNNKEL (reference sequence). The CDR3 has 13 amino acids. The CDR3 DNA reads as TGTGCCAGCAGCTCTAGCGGGGGGCATACGCAGTATTTT. Translated, it gives CASSSSGGHTQYF.

CDR3 protein: CASSLSGQGGQPQHF. DNA for the CDR3: TGCGCCAGCAGCTTATCCGGACAGGGTGGCCAGCCCCAGCATTTT. The chain is built from TRBV5-1 and TRBJ1-5; TRBD1 matches at 8 bases. This CDR3 spans 15 amino acids. J gave up 7 bases and V 2 bases, and 8 bases lay outside the gene matches. Germline lookup yields CDR1 SGHRS and CDR2 YFSETQ.

The rearrangement uses TRBV4-3 and TRBJ2-2; D perhaps matches TRBD2 (5 bases). The CDR3 loop spans 16 amino acids. CDR1 is LGHNA, CDR2 YSLEER, per germline. V was trimmed by 2 bases and J by 7 bases, leaving 17 bases between them. CDR3 nucleotides: TGCGCCAGCAGCCAAATCAGGTCGGCCCGGGACGGGGAGCTGTTTTTT. Its translation: CASSQIRSARDGELFF.

The V call is TRBV25-1, the J call TRBJ2-2; 8 positions match TRBD1. The CDR3 is 16 residues long. Trimming at V came to 3 bases and at J to 5 bases, leaving 8 bases not matched to a gene. The germline CDR1 and CDR2 sequences are MGHDK and SYGVNS. CDR3 region: CASSDLRQGRTGELFF. In DNA form, the CDR3 reads TGTGCCAGCAGTGACCTTAGACAGGGGAGGACCGGGGAGCTGTTTTTT.

The V gene is TRBV4-1, the J gene TRBJ2-5; D possibly corresponds to TRBD2 (7 bases). The CDR3 extends over 16 amino acids. CDR1 is MGHRA, CDR2 YSYEKL, per germline. The ends were cut back, 4 bases at V and 2 bases at J, with 17 bases in the middle. CDR3 sequence (DNA): TGCGCCAGCAGCCCGGGTGAGGGGGGGGGTCAAGAGACCCAGTACTTC. Protein product: CASSPGEGGGQETQYF.

The chain employs TRBV3-1 (or the pseudogene TRBV3-2) and TRBJ2-1; D might be TRBD2 (6 bases). This CDR3 has 14 residues. Trimming pared 4 bases from V and 7 bases from J, leaving 14 bases between. Germline CDR1 is LGHDT and CDR2 is YNNKEL (reference sequence). CDR3 coding DNA: TGTGCCAGCAGCCGTCAAACTAGCTTGAATGAGCAGTTCTTC. This codes for CASSRQTSLNEQFF.

The rearrangement links TRBV6-1 to TRBJ2-2; TRBD1 matches 12 bases. Germline CDR1 reads MNHNS; CDR2 reads SASEGT. V lost 3 bases, J lost 4 bases, and 3 bases stayed unmatched. This CDR3 is 16 amino acids long. CDR3 loop: CASSEGTGGVTGELFF. CDR3 DNA sequence: TGTGCCAGCAGTGAGGGGACAGGGGGCGTCACCGGGGAGCTGTTTTTT.

CDR3 sequence: CASSLGMTVTSGNTIYF. The CDR3 nucleotides are TGTGCCAGCAGCTTAGGGATGACAGTTACCTCTGGAAACACCATATATTTT. The V call is TRBV7-9, the J call TRBJ1-3; a possible D gene is TRBD1 (5 bases). This CDR3 region has 17 residues. Germline V gene sequence: CDR1 SEHNR, CDR2 FQNEAQ (reference sequence). V was clipped by 1 base and J by 0 bases, with 13 bases between them.

The chain employs TRBV9 and TRBJ2-3, with D possibly being TRBD1 (6 bases). CDR1 SGDLS and CDR2 YYNGEE come from the germline V gene. CDR3 length: 15 amino acids. Trimming took off 4 bases at V and 1 base at J, with 13 bases between the two ends. The CDR3 is CASSSGSGGTDTQYF. In DNA, the CDR3 is TGTGCCAGCAGCTCCGGTTCAGGGGGCACAGATACGCAGTATTTT. Using reference TRBV9 and TRBJ2-3 for the parts outside the CDR3, the full variable domain is DSGVTQTPKHLITATGQRVTLRCSPRSGDLSVYWYQQSLDQGLQFLIQYYNGEERAKGNILERFSAQQFPDLHSELNLSSLELGDSALYFCASSSGSGGTDTQYFGPGTRLTVL.

The chain carries TRBV7-6 and TRBJ2-5, with D perhaps matching TRBD1 (6 bases). The CDR3 sequence is 15 residues long. Per the germline V gene, CDR1 is SGHVS and CDR2 is FNYEAQ. V was shortened by 1 base and J by 5 bases, with 14 bases between the two germline ends. The CDR3 DNA follows: TGTGCCAGCAGCTTAGTAGGGGGAGCCCTCGAGACCCAGTACTTC. Protein product: CASSLVGGALETQYF.

Comments on this clone: This sample includes further DNA sequences coding for the same CDR3. This sequence joins TRBV5-4 and TRBJ2-1, with 7 bases fitting TRBD1. The V gene's germline CDR1 is SGHNT and CDR2 YYREEE (reference sequence). This CDR3 region has 15 residues. The trim removed 4 bases at V and 1 base at J, leaving 5 bases unmatched. CDR3 residues: CASSETGDSYNEQFF. In DNA form, the CDR3 reads TGTGCCAGCAGCGAAACAGGGGATTCCTACAATGAGCAGTTCTTC.